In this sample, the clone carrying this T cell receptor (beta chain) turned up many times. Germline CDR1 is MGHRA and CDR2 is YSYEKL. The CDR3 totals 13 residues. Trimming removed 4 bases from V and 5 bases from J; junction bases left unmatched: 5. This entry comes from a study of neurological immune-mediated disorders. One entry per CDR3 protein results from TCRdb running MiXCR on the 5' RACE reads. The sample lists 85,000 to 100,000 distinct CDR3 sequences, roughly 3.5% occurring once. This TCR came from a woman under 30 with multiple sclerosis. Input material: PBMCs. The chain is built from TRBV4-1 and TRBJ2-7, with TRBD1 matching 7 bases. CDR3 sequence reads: CASSRQGLDEQYF. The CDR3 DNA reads TGCGCCAGCAGCCGACAGGGTTTAGACGAGCAGTACTTC.